The next 13 T cell receptor beta chains were all read from a single sample in a study of Graves' ophthalmopathy and Graves' hyperthyroidism. The TCR beta CDR3 regions underwent amplification from RNA transcripts. Following a first-round RT-PCR that used HTBI primers, a second-round multiplex PCR was carried out. TCRdb processed the multiplex PCR reads anew with MiXCR; each CDR3 protein has one entry. Among roughly 600,000 distinct CDR3 sequences listed, under 45% were seen once. Sequences were obtained from peripheral blood or thyroid tissue (not recorded which). These receptors originate from an adult man with Graves' hyperthyroidism.

This clonotype was seen at least ten times. The V call is TRBV9, the J call TRBJ2-5; a possible D gene is TRBD2 (6 bases). CDR3 length equals 15 residues. Trimming took 2 bases from V and 2 from J, leaving 13 bases between them. The germline gives CDR1 SGDLS, CDR2 YYNGEE. CDR3 amino acids: CASSVMGLLQETQYF. Here the CDR3 DNA reads TGTGCCAGCAGCGTCATGGGACTTCTACAAGAGACCCAGTACTTC.

The rearrangement joins TRBV7-9 to TRBJ2-5; 8 bases line up with TRBD1. In germline, CDR1 is SEHNR, CDR2 FQNEAQ (reference sequence). V shed 2 bases, J shed 4 bases, and the junction held 6 bases outside the gene matches. CDR3 length: 15 amino acids. In DNA, the CDR3 is TGTGCCAGCAGCTTAAGATCGACAGGGGTAGAGACCCAGTACTTC. It specifies CASSLRSTGVETQYF.

Of note for this clonotype: One junction end does not reproduce the germline sequence, and a read error may be involved. The chain carries TRBV20-1 and TRBJ2-7; the D gene is possibly TRBD1 (6 bases). This CDR3 has 15 residues. CDR1 and CDR2 (germline): DFQATT, SNEGSKA (reference sequence). DNA for the CDR3: TGCAGTGCTACTTCACAGGGTGTTAGCTCCTACGGGCAGTACTTC. Translating it yields CSATSQGVSSYGQYF.

There are many counts of this clonotype. The V gene is TRBV6-5, the J gene TRBJ2-5; 8 bases are shared with TRBD2. The CDR3 loop spans 14 amino acids. Per germline, CDR1 MNHEY and CDR2 SVGAGI. Trimming took 6 bases from V and 3 from J; bases not matched to a gene: 6. CDR3 region: CASRQTSAKETQYF. The CDR3 bases are TGTGCCAGCAGGCAGACTAGCGCGAAAGAGACCCAGTACTTC.

There are many counts of this clonotype. The chain joins TRBV6-1 to TRBJ2-5; D may be TRBD1 (5 bases). V lost 6 bases and J 3 bases, leaving 11 bases between the germline ends. The CDR3 has 13 residues. The germline CDR1 and CDR2 sequences are MNHNS and SASEGT. The CDR3 sequence is CASSKWGKETQYF. In DNA form, the CDR3 reads TGTGCCAGCAGCAAATGGGGCAAAGAGACCCAGTACTTC.

V gene TRBV7-2 combines with J gene TRBJ2-5, with TRBD2 identical over 7 bases. The CDR3 consists of 15 residues. CDR1 SGHTA and CDR2 FQGNSA come from the germline V gene. CDR3 in amino acids: CARDGQTSVAETQYF. The CDR3 nucleotides read TGTGCTAGAGATGGCCAAACTAGCGTAGCGGAGACCCAGTACTTC.

This clonotype was counted only a few times. A much larger clone lies a single base off, so this may be a read error. The chain has TRBV25-1 and TRBJ1-1; a weak D match, TRBD1 (6 bases). Trimming cost V 4 bases and J 4 bases, with 13 bases left between them. Germline CDR1 is MGHDK and CDR2 is SYGVNS. The CDR3 sequence is 14 residues long. Written as DNA, the CDR3 is TGTGCCAGCAGTGCGGGGGGCCTGAGCACTGAAGCTTTCTTT. It specifies CASSAGGLSTEAFF. The entire variable domain, with the rest obtained from reference TRBV25-1 and TRBJ1-1, is as follows: EADIYQTPRYLVIGTGKKITLECSQTMGHDKMYWYQQDPGMELHLIHYSYGVNSTEKGDLSSESTVSRIRTEHFPLTLESARPSHTSQYLCASSAGGLSTEAFFGQGTRLTVV.

This clonotype was counted ten times or more. V usage is TRBV13 and J usage is TRBJ1-2; D might be TRBD1 (5 bases). Deletions cut 2 bases from V and 5 bases from J, with 21 bases between. There are 17 residues in the CDR3. Germline V gene lookup returns CDR1 PRHDT and CDR2 FYEKMQ (reference sequence). The CDR3, as DNA: TGTGCCAGCAGCTTATGGGACTGGACAAACGGAGGGTATGGCTACACCTTC. Translation: CASSLWDWTNGGYGYTF. Based on the CDR3 plus reference TRBV13 and TRBJ1-2, the full variable domain is AAGVIQSPRHLIKEKRETATLKCYPIPRHDTVYWYQQGPGQDPQFLISFYEKMQSDKGSIPDRFSAQQFSDYHSELNMSSLELGDSALYFCASSLWDWTNGGYGYTFGSGTRLTVV.

In this sample, this clonotype turned up many times. The rearrangement uses TRBV19 and TRBJ1-2; TRBD1 might be the D (5 bases). V lost 6 bases and J lost 0, with 14 bases in between. Looked up from germline, CDR1 is LNHDA and CDR2 is SQIVND (reference sequence). The CDR3 is made up of 15 amino acids. The DNA of the CDR3 is TGTGCCAGTAGGCCTACAGGTCAAGCTAACTATGGCTACACCTTC. Protein sequence: CASRPTGQANYGYTF.

This clonotype was observed at least ten times. The genes are TRBV12-3 or TRBV12-4 and TRBJ1-6; tentative D call: TRBD1 (5 bases). V was pared by 5 bases and J by 9 bases, with 17 bases between. The CDR3 consists of 15 residues. The CDR3 region is CASSPAGLSFSPLHF. In DNA form, the CDR3 reads TGTGCCAGCAGTCCTGCGGGACTTAGTTTTTCACCCCTCCACTTT.

The V call is TRBV29-1, the J call TRBJ1-2; 11 bases map to TRBD1. V trimming: 6 bases; J trimming: 7 bases; junction bases outside the gene matches: 7. This CDR3 is built from 13 residues. Germline loops: CDR1 SQVTM, CDR2 ANQGSEA. The CDR3, as DNA: TGCAGCGTGATGGGACAGGGGGAAGGTGGCTACACCTTC. Encoded protein: CSVMGQGEGGYTF.

This clonotype was detected many times. The genes are TRBV28 and TRBJ1-1, with D possibly being TRBD1 (6 bases). Germline lookup yields CDR1 MDHEN and CDR2 SYDVKM. This CDR3 comprises 15 residues. Trimming stripped 2 bases from V and 1 base from J, with 11 bases between. The chain's CDR3 is CASSLPTGKNTEAFF. The CDR3 nucleotides are TGTGCCAGCAGTTTACCGACAGGAAAGAACACTGAAGCTTTCTTT. Together with reference TRBV28 and TRBJ1-1, the CDR3 gives the full variable domain: DVKVTQSSRYLVKRTGEKVFLECVQDMDHENMFWYRQDPGLGLRLIYFSYDVKMKEKGDIPEGYSVSREKKERFSLILESASTNQTSMYLCASSLPTGKNTEAFFGQGTRLTVV.

In DNA, the CDR3 is TGTGCCAGCGGCGGGACGGATAACTATGGCTACACCTTC. Its protein is CASGGTDNYGYTF. This chain links TRBV27 with TRBJ1-2, with D maybe TRBD1 (5 bases). This CDR3 has 13 residues. Trimming stripped 8 bases from V and 1 base from J, with 11 bases between. Germline CDR1 and CDR2: MNHEY and SMNVEV (reference sequence).